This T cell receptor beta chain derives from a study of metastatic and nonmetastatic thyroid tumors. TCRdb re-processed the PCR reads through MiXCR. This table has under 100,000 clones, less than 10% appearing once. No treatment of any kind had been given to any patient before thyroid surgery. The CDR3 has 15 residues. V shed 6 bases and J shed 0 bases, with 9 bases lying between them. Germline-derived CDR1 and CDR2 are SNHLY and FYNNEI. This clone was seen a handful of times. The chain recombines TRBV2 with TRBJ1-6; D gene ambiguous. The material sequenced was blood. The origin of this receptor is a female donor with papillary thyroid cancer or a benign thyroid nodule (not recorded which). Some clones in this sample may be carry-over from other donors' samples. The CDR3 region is CASRTTYSYNSPLHF. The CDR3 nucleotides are TGTGCCAGCAGGACAACTTACTCCTATAATTCACCCCTCCACTTT.